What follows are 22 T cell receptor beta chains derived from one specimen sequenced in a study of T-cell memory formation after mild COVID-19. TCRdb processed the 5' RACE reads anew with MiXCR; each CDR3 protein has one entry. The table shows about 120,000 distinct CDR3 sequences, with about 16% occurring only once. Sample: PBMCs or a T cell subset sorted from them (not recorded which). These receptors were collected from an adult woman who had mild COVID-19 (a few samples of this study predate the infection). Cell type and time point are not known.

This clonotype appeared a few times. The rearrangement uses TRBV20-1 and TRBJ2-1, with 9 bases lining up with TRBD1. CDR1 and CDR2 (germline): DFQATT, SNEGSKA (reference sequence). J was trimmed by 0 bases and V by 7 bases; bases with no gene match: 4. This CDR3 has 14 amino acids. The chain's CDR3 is CSGTTGGSYNEQFF. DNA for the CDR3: TGCAGTGGGACGACAGGGGGCTCCTACAATGAGCAGTTCTTC.

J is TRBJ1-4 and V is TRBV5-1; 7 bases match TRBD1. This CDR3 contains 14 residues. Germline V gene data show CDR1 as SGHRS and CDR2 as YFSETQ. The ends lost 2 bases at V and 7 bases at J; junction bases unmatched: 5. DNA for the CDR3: TGCGCCAGCAGCTTCGGCCAGGGGGGTGAAAAACTGTTTTTT. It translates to CASSFGQGGEKLFF.

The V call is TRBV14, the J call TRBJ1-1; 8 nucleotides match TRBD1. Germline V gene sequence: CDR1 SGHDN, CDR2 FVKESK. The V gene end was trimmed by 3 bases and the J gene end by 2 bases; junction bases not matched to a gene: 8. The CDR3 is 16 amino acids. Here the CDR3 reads CASSHLRGPANTEAFF. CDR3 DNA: TGTGCCAGCAGCCACCTCAGGGGGCCTGCTAACACTGAAGCTTTCTTT.

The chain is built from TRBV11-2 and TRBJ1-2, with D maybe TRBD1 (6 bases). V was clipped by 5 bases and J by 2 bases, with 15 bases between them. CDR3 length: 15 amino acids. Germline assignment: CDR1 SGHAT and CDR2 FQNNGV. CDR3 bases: TGTGCCAGCAGCCCCGCGGGGGCATCCAACTATGGCTACACCTTC. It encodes CASSPAGASNYGYTF.

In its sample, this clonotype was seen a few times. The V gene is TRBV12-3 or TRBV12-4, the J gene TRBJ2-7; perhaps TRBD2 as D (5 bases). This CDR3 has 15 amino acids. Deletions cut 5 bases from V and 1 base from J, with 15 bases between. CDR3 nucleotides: TGTGCCAGCAGTGGGGAGAGTCGGCCATCCTACGAGCAGTACTTC. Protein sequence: CASSGESRPSYEQYF.

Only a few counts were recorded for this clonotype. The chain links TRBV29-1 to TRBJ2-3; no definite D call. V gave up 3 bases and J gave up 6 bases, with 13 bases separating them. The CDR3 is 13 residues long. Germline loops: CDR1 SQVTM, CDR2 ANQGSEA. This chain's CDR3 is CSVEAGQADTQYF. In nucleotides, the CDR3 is TGCAGCGTTGAGGCCGGCCAGGCTGATACGCAGTATTTT.

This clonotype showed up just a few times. CDR3 region: CSHNDGGTYNEQFF. CDR3 coding DNA: TGCAGCCACAACGACGGGGGAACCTACAATGAGCAGTTCTTC. The chain joins TRBV29-1 to TRBJ2-1; D may be TRBD2 (6 bases). V was clipped by 8 bases and J by 2 bases, with 16 bases between them. The CDR3 extends over 14 amino acids. The germline V gene encodes CDR1 SQVTM and CDR2 ANQGSEA.

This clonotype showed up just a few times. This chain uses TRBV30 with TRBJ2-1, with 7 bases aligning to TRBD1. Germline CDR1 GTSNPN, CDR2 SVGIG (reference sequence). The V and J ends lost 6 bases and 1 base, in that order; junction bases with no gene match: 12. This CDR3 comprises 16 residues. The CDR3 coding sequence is TGTGCCTGTCTTACTACACAGGGGACGTCCTACAATGAGCAGTTCTTC. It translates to CACLTTQGTSYNEQFF.

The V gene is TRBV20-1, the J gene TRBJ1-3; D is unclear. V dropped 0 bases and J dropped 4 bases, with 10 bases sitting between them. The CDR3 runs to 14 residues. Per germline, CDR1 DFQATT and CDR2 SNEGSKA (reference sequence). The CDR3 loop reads CSARDWEAGNTIYF. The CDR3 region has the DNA TGCAGTGCTAGAGATTGGGAGGCCGGAAACACCATATATTTT.

The CDR3 protein is CASSQPGRNTDTQYF. DNA of the CDR3: TGCGCCAGCAGCCAACCGGGACGGAACACAGATACGCAGTATTTT. V gene TRBV4-1 combines with J gene TRBJ2-3; D possibly uses TRBD1 or TRBD2 (5 bases each). Germline CDR1 and CDR2: MGHRA and YSYEKL. Trimming pared 2 bases from V and 2 bases from J, leaving 11 bases between. The CDR3 is 15 amino acids.

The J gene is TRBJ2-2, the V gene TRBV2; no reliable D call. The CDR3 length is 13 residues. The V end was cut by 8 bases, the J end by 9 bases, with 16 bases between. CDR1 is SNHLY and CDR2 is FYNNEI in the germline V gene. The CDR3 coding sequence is TGTGCCAGCGGAGTCGGGCCTGGTTGGGAGCTGTTTTTT. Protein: CASGVGPGWELFF.

The CDR3 nucleotides are TGTGCCAGCAGCCAAGATCGGGATTATCATGATGGCTACACCTTC. Its translation: CASSQDRDYHDGYTF. V usage is TRBV3-1 and J usage is TRBJ1-2; D not resolved. Trimming stripped 0 bases from V and 6 bases from J, with 14 bases between. CDR3 size: 15 residues. Germline CDR1 and CDR2: LGHDT and YNNKEL (reference sequence).

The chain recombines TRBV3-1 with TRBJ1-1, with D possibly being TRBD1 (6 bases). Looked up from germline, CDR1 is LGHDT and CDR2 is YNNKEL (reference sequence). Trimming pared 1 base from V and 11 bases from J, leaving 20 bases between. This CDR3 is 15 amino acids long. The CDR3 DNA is TGTGCCAGCAGCCAAGGAGGGGGGTCGCAGGATCCGGCTTTCTTT. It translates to CASSQGGGSQDPAFF.

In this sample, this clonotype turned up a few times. CDR3 residues: CASSGGQGANQPQHF. The CDR3 DNA reads TGTGCCAGTAGTGGGGGACAGGGGGCGAATCAGCCCCAGCATTTT. The J gene is TRBJ1-5, the V gene TRBV19; 12 bases fit TRBD1. The CDR3 spans 15 residues. The V segment lost 5 bases and the J segment 4 bases; nucleotides outside the gene matches: 3. Germline V gene data show CDR1 as LNHDA and CDR2 as SQIVND (reference sequence). Supplemented by reference TRBV19 and TRBJ1-5, the full variable domain reads DGGITQSPKYLFRKEGQNVTLSCEQNLNHDAMYWYRQDPGQGLRLIYYSQIVNDFQKGDIAEGYSVSREKKESFPLTVTSAQKNPTAFYLCASSGGQGANQPQHFGDGTRLSIL.

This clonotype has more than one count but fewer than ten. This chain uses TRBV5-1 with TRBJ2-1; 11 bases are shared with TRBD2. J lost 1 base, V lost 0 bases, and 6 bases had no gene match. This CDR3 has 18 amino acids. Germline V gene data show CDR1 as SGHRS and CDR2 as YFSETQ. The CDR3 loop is CASSLDLLAGASYNEQFF. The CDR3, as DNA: TGCGCCAGCAGCTTGGACTTACTAGCGGGAGCATCCTACAATGAGCAGTTCTTC.

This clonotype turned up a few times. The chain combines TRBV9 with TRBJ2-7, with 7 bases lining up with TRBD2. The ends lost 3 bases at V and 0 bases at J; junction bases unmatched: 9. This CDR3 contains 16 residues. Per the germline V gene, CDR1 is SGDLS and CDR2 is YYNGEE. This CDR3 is CASSGGGSASSYEQYF. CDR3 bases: TGTGCCAGCAGCGGGGGAGGGTCAGCGAGCTCCTACGAGCAGTACTTC.

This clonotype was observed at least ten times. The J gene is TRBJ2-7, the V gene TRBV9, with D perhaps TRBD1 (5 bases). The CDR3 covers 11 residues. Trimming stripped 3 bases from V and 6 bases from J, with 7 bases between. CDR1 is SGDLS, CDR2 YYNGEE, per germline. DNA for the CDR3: TGTGCCAGCAGCGCTGACAGCGAGCAGTACTTC. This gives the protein CASSADSEQYF.

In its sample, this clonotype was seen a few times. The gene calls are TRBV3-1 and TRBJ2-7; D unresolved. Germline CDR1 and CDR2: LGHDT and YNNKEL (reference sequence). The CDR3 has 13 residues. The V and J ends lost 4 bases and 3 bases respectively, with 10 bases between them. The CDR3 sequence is CASSRKVDYEQYF. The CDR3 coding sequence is TGTGCCAGCAGCCGAAAAGTGGACTACGAGCAGTACTTC.

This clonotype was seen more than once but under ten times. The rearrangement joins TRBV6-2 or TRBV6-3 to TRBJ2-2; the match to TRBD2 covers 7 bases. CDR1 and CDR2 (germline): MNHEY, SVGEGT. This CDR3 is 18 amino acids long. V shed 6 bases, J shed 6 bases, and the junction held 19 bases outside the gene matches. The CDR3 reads CASSTGPRGAGRSGELFF. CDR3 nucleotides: TGTGCCAGCAGCACGGGCCCCCGTGGAGCGGGGCGCTCCGGGGAGCTGTTTTTT.

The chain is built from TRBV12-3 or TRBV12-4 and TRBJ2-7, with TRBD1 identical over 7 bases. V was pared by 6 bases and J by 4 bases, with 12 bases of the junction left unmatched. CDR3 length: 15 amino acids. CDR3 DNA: TGTGCCAGCAGACATTCCGGGACAGTGGGTTACGAGCAGTACTTC. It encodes CASRHSGTVGYEQYF.

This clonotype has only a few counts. DNA of the CDR3: TGTGCCAGCAGTCCGAGGGGACATGGCTACACCTTC. It translates to CASSPRGHGYTF. The chain has TRBV12-3 or TRBV12-4 and TRBJ1-2; D is possibly TRBD1 (5 bases). CDR3 size: 12 residues. Trimming stripped 5 bases from V and 6 bases from J, with 10 bases between.

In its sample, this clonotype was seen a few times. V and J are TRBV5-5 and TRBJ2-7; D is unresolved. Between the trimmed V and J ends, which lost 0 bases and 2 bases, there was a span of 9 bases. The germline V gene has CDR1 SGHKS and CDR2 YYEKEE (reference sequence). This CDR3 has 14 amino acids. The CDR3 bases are TGTGCCAGCAGCTTGGGACCAGATACCTACGAGCAGTACTTC. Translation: CASSLGPDTYEQYF.